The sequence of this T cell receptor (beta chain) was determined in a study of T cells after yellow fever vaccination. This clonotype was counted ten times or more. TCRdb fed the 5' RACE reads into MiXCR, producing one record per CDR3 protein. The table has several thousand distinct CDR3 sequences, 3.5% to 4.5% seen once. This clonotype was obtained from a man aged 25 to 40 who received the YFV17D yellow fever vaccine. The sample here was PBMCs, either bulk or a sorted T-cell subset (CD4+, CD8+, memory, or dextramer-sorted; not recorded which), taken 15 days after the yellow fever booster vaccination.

This chain's CDR3 is CASSYSSGHLEAFF. The CDR3 coding sequence is TGTGCCAGCAGTTACTCCTCGGGCCATCTTGAAGCTTTCTTT. The rearrangement links TRBV6-5 to TRBJ1-1; unclear D gene. The V and J ends lost 0 bases and 7 bases respectively, with 12 bases between them. There are 14 residues in the CDR3. Germline lookup yields CDR1 MNHEY and CDR2 SVGAGI.